This T cell receptor beta chain is from a study of cytomegalovirus exposure and HLA in healthy donors. General study results and limits: Cytomegalovirus association was listed for 170 or so TCR beta chains. Indistinguishability led to the exclusion of some V segments, TRBV6-2 and TRBV6-3 included.

As for this clone: Its target is unknown.

Germline V gene sequence: CDR1 PRHDT, CDR2 FYEKMQ (reference sequence). Unmatched junction bases numbered 8, after V lost 5 bases and J lost 10 bases. This CDR3 is built from 13 residues. PCR employed 60 Vbeta and 13 Jbeta primers. TCRdb's copy holds only in-frame clones and misses some; the assay was immunoSEQ multiplex PCR. The sample lists more than 55,000 clones, roughly 83% occurring once. The source is a human donor in good health. Source material: PBMCs. The J gene is TRBJ2-1, the V gene TRBV13; 7 positions match TRBD1. CDR3 loop: CASSQTGPREQFF. The CDR3 region has the DNA TGTGCCAGCAGCCAGACAGGGCCCAGGGAGCAGTTCTTC. Looking up the rest from reference TRBV13 and TRBJ2-1 gives the full variable domain: AAGVIQSPRHLIKEKRETATLKCYPIPRHDTVYWYQQGPGQDPQFLISFYEKMQSDKGSIPDRFSAQQFSDYHSELNMSSLELGDSALYFCASSQTGPREQFFGPGTRLTVL.